This T cell receptor (beta chain) was recovered during a study of blood T cell repertoires in COVID-19. Study context: Sites in the United States, Italy and Spain provided acute and convalescent COVID-19 samples.

Method: immunoSEQ multiplex PCR; TCRdb's copy keeps in-frame clones and lacks some. The sample holds 300,000 to 450,000 clones, roughly 86% seen once. Germline V CDR1 and CDR2: SGHNT, YENEEA. This CDR3 contains 17 residues. Trimming at V came to 1 base and at J to 0 bases, leaving 7 bases not matched to a gene. Sequenced material: peripheral blood. This rearrangement joins TRBV11-3 to TRBJ2-3, with 7 bases identical to TRBD2. This TCR derives from a woman in her 30s with COVID-19, enrolled during active disease. As DNA, the CDR3 is TGTGCCAGCAGCTTAGGGAAGCGGGAACAGAGCACAGATACGCAGTATTTT. Its translation: CASSLGKREQSTDTQYF. The complete variable domain, with remaining parts taken from reference TRBV11-3 and TRBJ2-3, reads EAGVVQSPRYKIIEKKQPVAFWCNPISGHNTLYWYLQNLGQGPELLIRYENEEAVDDSQLPKDRFSAERLKGVDSTLKIQPAELGDSAVYLCASSLGKREQSTDTQYFGPGTRLTVL.